This TCR beta chain was identified during a study of spatial heterogeneity in lung cancer. TCRdb passed the 5' RACE reads through MiXCR, listing each CDR3 protein once. The table has roughly 120,000 distinct CDR3 sequences, 9.5% to 15% seen once; the top ten hold roughly 17%. This clonotype was observed a handful of times. Between the trimmed V and J ends, which lost 5 bases and 0 bases, there was a span of 14 bases. The CDR3 runs 15 residues. Germline assignment: CDR1 MNHEY and CDR2 SMNVEV (reference sequence). Described time point: blood at routine non-recurrence follow-up after resection. The sequenced material consisted of unsorted whole RNA from tumor, nontumor lung or frozen PBMC.

This chain links TRBV27 with TRBJ2-7; D is perhaps TRBD1 (6 bases). Sequencing was performed on PBMCs, taken at follow-up. This TCR derives from a male donor with early-stage non-small cell lung cancer. CDR3 sequence: CASSKQGANSYEQYF. As DNA, the CDR3 is TGTGCCAGCAGTAAACAGGGAGCCAACTCCTACGAGCAGTACTTC.